Each of the 30 T cell receptor beta chains below was sequenced from the same sample in a study of post-analysis software for immune sequencing data. Study-level results: Higher frequency in patients than in controls was seen for about five TRBV segments, with TRBV5-6, TRBV5-1 and TRBV20-1 among them.

The library was made from cDNA and included unique molecular identifiers. TCRdb reprocessed the PCR reads via MiXCR and lists one record per CDR3 protein. The top ten hold 0.5% to 0.6% of the sample, which has hundreds of thousands of distinct CDR3 sequences, 25% to 30% seen once. The antigens of these receptors remain unknown. Sequencing was carried out using blood. The receptors come from a girl between 10 and 17 years old with multiple sclerosis.

This clonotype was detected only a few times. The chain has TRBV6-2 or TRBV6-3 and TRBJ2-1; 7 bases are shared with TRBD2. The length of the CDR3 is 15 residues. J lost 4 bases, V lost 4 bases, and 7 bases had no gene match. From germline, CDR1 is MNHEY and CDR2 SVGEGT. CDR3 nucleotide sequence: TGTGCCAGCAGTTTAGGTAGCGGGTTATACAATGAGCAGTTCTTC. Its protein is CASSLGSGLYNEQFF.

About this clonotype itself: This sequence may be a read error, since a much larger clone differs from it by one base. The rearrangement links TRBV20-1 to TRBJ2-1, with 7 bases that match TRBD1. V gave up 7 bases and J gave up 13 bases; unmatched junction bases: 28. Germline V lookup: CDR1 DFQATT, CDR2 SNEGSKA (reference sequence). The length of the CDR3 is 17 residues. In DNA, the CDR3 is TGCAGTGTCGCGAGGGACAGCAAAGGCCTAAGGACAGAGACCCAGTTCTTC. Its translation: CSVARDSKGLRTETQFF.

This chain's CDR3 is CASSFYRRASTDTQYF. The CDR3 DNA sequence: TGTGCCAGCAGTTTTTATCGCAGGGCTAGCACAGATACGCAGTATTTT. The chain uses TRBV12-3 or TRBV12-4 and TRBJ2-3, with D possibly TRBD1 on 5 matching bases. Trimming took off 3 bases at V and 0 bases at J, with 13 bases between the two ends. CDR3 length: 16 amino acids.

The gene calls are TRBV28 and TRBJ2-1, with 7 positions matching TRBD2. The J call is doubtful: the DNA matches TRBJ2-7 better. CDR1 is MDHEN, CDR2 SYDVKM, per germline. The CDR3 is 14 residues long. This CDR3 is CASSQRGSYNEQYF. The CDR3 DNA follows: TGTGCCAGCAGCCAGCGGGGTTCCTACAATGAGCAGTACTTC.

This clonotype was counted a few times. The chain uses TRBV3-1 and TRBJ2-1; D call uncertain. The germline gives CDR1 LGHDT, CDR2 YNNKEL (reference sequence). V dropped 0 bases and J dropped 4 bases, with 7 bases sitting between them. The CDR3 consists of 14 residues. CDR3 amino acids: CASSQDPNYNEQFF. CDR3 sequence (DNA): TGTGCCAGCAGCCAAGATCCCAATTACAATGAGCAGTTCTTC.

The CDR3 DNA reads as TGTGCCAGCAGCCAGGGACTACGGGGAGGGGAGCAGTTCTTC. It codes for CASSQGLRGGEQFF. V usage is TRBV7-2 and J usage is TRBJ2-1; 7 nucleotides align to TRBD2. Germline CDR1 is SGHTA and CDR2 is FQGNSA. With 5 bases clipped from V and 10 bases from J, the junction kept 11 bases outside the gene matches. The CDR3 totals 14 residues. Full variable domain (outside the CDR3, taken from reference TRBV7-2 and TRBJ2-1): GAGVSQSPSNKVTEKGKDVELRCDPISGHTALYWYRQSLGQGLEFLIYFQGNSAPDKSGLPSDRFSAERTGGSVSTLTIQRTQQEDSAVYLCASSQGLRGGEQFFGPGTRLTVL.

This clonotype was counted a few times. The V gene is TRBV7-2, the J gene TRBJ2-2; D possibly matches TRBD1 or TRBD2 (5 bases each). V lost 5 bases and J 7 bases, leaving 14 bases between the germline ends. The CDR3 covers 14 residues. Germline CDR1 is SGHTA and CDR2 is FQGNSA. The CDR3 loop is CASSRPGRGGELFF. DNA of the CDR3: TGTGCCAGCAGCCGACCGGGACGAGGCGGGGAGCTGTTTTTT.

The chain has TRBV7-9 and TRBJ1-4; 7 nucleotides line up with TRBD1. The CDR3 extends over 16 amino acids. J gave up 0 bases and V 5 bases, and 6 bases lay outside the gene matches. Germline CDR1 is SEHNR and CDR2 is FQNEAQ (reference sequence). CDR3 coding DNA: TGTGCCAGCAGCCTGACAGGGCTTGCAACTAATGAAAAACTGTTTTTT. Its translation: CASSLTGLATNEKLFF.

The J gene is TRBJ2-1, the V gene TRBV9; TRBD1 is a possible D gene (5 bases). This CDR3 region has 13 residues. Germline values: CDR1 SGDLS, CDR2 YYNGEE. The V end lost 0 bases, the J end lost 7 bases, and 8 bases lay between the germline ends. The CDR3 protein is CASSVVTANEQFF. The CDR3 DNA reads TGTGCCAGCAGCGTAGTGACAGCAAATGAGCAGTTCTTC. The full variable domain, rest sourced from reference TRBV9 and TRBJ2-1, is DSGVTQTPKHLITATGQRVTLRCSPRSGDLSVYWYQQSLDQGLQFLIQYYNGEERAKGNILERFSAQQFPDLHSELNLSSLELGDSALYFCASSVVTANEQFFGPGTRLTVL.

This clonotype has more than one count but fewer than ten. The J gene is TRBJ1-2, the V gene TRBV10-3; D remains ambiguous. Germline loops: CDR1 ENHRY, CDR2 SYGVKD. Between the trimmed V and J ends, which lost 10 bases and 0 bases, there was a span of 15 bases. The CDR3 contains 14 residues. The CDR3 protein is CATGSRTSNYGYTF. Here the CDR3 DNA reads TGTGCCACCGGCTCCAGGACCTCTAACTATGGCTACACCTTC.

The chain couples TRBV7-2 to TRBJ2-3; D gene ambiguous. The V end was cut by 5 bases, the J end by 6 bases, with 15 bases between. This CDR3 contains 14 residues. The germline V gene encodes CDR1 SGHTA and CDR2 FQGNSA. The CDR3 region has the DNA TGTGCCAGCAGCCCTATCGGCACGGCCGATACGCAGTATTTT. Protein: CASSPIGTADTQYF.

The chain uses TRBV29-1 and TRBJ1-2; TRBD1 aligns across 7 bases. The CDR3 totals 13 residues. V was pared by 4 bases and J by 6 bases, with 8 bases of the junction left unmatched. CDR1 is SQVTM, CDR2 ANQGSEA, per germline. CDR3 nucleotide sequence: TGCAGCGTTGGATTTAGGACAGGAGATGGCTACACCTTC. Its translation: CSVGFRTGDGYTF.

CDR3 loop: CASSQTGTSTYTDTQYF. DNA of the CDR3: TGTGCCAGCAGCCAGACCGGGACTAGCACTTACACAGATACGCAGTATTTT. V gene TRBV3-1 combines with J gene TRBJ2-3; 9 positions agree with TRBD2. V shed 3 bases, J shed 2 bases, and the junction held 9 bases outside the gene matches. CDR3 length: 17 amino acids. The germline CDR1 and CDR2 sequences are LGHDT and YNNKEL (reference sequence).

V is TRBV3-1 and J is TRBJ1-2; perhaps TRBD1 as D (6 bases). The CDR3 is 15 amino acids. Germline V gene data show CDR1 as LGHDT and CDR2 as YNNKEL (reference sequence). Trimming removed 3 bases at V and 5 bases at J, with 16 bases between. The CDR3 DNA reads TGTGCCAGCAGCCAGTCACCCGGGACACTATATGGCTACACCTTC. This gives the protein CASSQSPGTLYGYTF.

There are many counts of this clonotype. This chain connects TRBV3-1 to TRBJ2-7; 10 bases align to TRBD1. The CDR3 loop spans 15 amino acids. V shed 1 base, J shed 5 bases, and the junction held 5 bases outside the gene matches. Germline assignment: CDR1 LGHDT and CDR2 YNNKEL (reference sequence). CDR3 bases: TGTGCCAGCAGCCAAGTCCGGGACAGGGGCCACGAGCAGTACTTC. This codes for CASSQVRDRGHEQYF.

This clonotype was seen only a few times. The CDR3 DNA reads TGCAGTGCTATACAGGGAGTGAACACTGAAGCTTTCTTT. Residues: CSAIQGVNTEAFF. The rearrangement uses TRBV20-1 and TRBJ1-1; a possible D gene is TRBD1 (6 bases). The CDR3 runs 13 residues. Deletions cut 4 bases from V and 0 bases from J, with 9 bases between. Germline V gene data show CDR1 as DFQATT and CDR2 as SNEGSKA (reference sequence).

This clonotype came up a few times. The rearrangement links TRBV7-2 to TRBJ1-2; D uncertain. Trimming shortened V by 4 bases and J by 1 base, and 16 bases separated the two germline ends. The CDR3 runs 16 residues. Germline V lookup: CDR1 SGHTA, CDR2 FQGNSA. Here the CDR3 DNA reads TGTGCCAGCAGCTCGTCGTTGGGCAGGAATAACTATGGCTACACCTTC. Amino acids: CASSSSLGRNNYGYTF.

Concerning this clonotype itself: A junction end diverges from the germline sequence, so it may reflect a read error. This chain joins TRBV28 and TRBJ2-1; 7 bases match TRBD1. Germline lookup yields CDR1 MDHEN and CDR2 SYDVKM. The CDR3 loop spans 16 amino acids. The CDR3 region has the DNA TGTGTCAGCAGCCCTAGGGGACGACAGGGACGCAATGAGCAGTTCTTC. Translated, it gives CVSSPRGRQGRNEQFF.

V usage is TRBV20-1 and J usage is TRBJ2-7; 7 bases fit TRBD1. The CDR3 is 15 amino acids. Germline-derived CDR1 and CDR2 are DFQATT and SNEGSKA (reference sequence). V lost 2 bases to trimming and J lost 0 bases; unmatched junction nucleotides: 7. DNA of the CDR3: TGCAGTGCTAGAAGGTCGGCAGGGGGCTCCTACGAGCAGTACGTC. Amino acids: CSARRSAGGSYEQYV.

The chain uses TRBV28 and TRBJ1-5; D is uncertain. With 7 bases removed from V and 0 bases from J, the gap between germline ends came to 10 bases. The CDR3 is made up of 14 amino acids. Germline CDR1 reads MDHEN; CDR2 reads SYDVKM. CDR3 bases: TGTGCCAGCATTAGGACTGCTAGCAATCAGCCCCAGCATTTT. It encodes CASIRTASNQPQHF.

This clonotype was recorded at least ten times. The rearrangement joins TRBV29-1 to TRBJ2-7; D call uncertain. Trimming pared 0 bases from V and 1 base from J, leaving 13 bases between. The CDR3 runs 15 residues. Germline assignment: CDR1 SQVTM and CDR2 ANQGSEA. The CDR3 bases are TGCAGCGTTGAAGATCGTGGACGGCCGTCCTACGAGCAGTACTTC. It encodes CSVEDRGRPSYEQYF.

The table lists this clonotype with a few counts. This chain joins TRBV12-3 or TRBV12-4 and TRBJ1-6, with TRBD1 matching 9 bases. The CDR3 contains 14 residues. V lost 4 bases and J lost 7; bases outside the gene matches: 2. CDR3 in amino acids: CASSSGQGNSPLHF. In DNA, the CDR3 is TGTGCCAGCAGTTCCGGACAGGGGAATTCACCCCTCCACTTT.

V usage is TRBV2 and J usage is TRBJ1-2; D call uncertain. The CDR3 loop spans 13 amino acids. V shed 10 bases and J shed 0 bases, with 12 bases lying between them. Germline V gene lookup returns CDR1 SNHLY and CDR2 FYNNEI. The CDR3 sequence is CATSGEANYGYTF. As DNA, the CDR3 is TGTGCCACCTCCGGGGAGGCTAACTATGGCTACACCTTC. The full variable domain, in which reference TRBV2 and TRBJ1-2 provide the parts outside the CDR3, is EPEVTQTPSHQVTQMGQEVILRCVPISNHLYFYWYRQILGQKVEFLVSFYNNEISEKSEIFDDQFSVERPDGSNFTLKIRSTKLEDSAMYFCATSGEANYGYTFGSGTRLTVV.

For this clonotype: The junction differs from germline at one of its ends, possibly a read error. The V and J genes are TRBV20-1 and TRBJ2-3; 8 bases match TRBD2. The CDR3 runs 17 residues. Per the germline V gene, CDR1 is DFQATT and CDR2 is SNEGSKA (reference sequence). CDR3: CSAAVRRVGLAADTRYF. The CDR3 DNA reads TGCAGTGCTGCCGTGCGCAGGGTCGGACTAGCCGCAGATACGCGGTATTTT.

This clonotype was counted a few times. This rearrangement joins TRBV9 to TRBJ2-7; a possible D gene is TRBD2 (6 bases). V lost 3 bases and J lost 3, with 13 bases in between. The CDR3 extends over 14 amino acids. Germline assignment: CDR1 SGDLS and CDR2 YYNGEE. CDR3 region: CASSEGPGGYEQYF. DNA of the CDR3: TGTGCCAGCAGCGAGGGACCCGGGGGCTACGAGCAGTACTTC.

The chain carries TRBV7-8 and TRBJ2-1; TRBD2 is a possible D gene (7 bases). The CDR3 sequence is 14 residues long. Germline loops: CDR1 SGHVS, CDR2 FQNEAQ. V was cut by 10 bases and J by 4 bases, with 17 bases left in between. CDR3 region: CATSRGGGYNEQFF. Here the CDR3 DNA reads TGTGCCACGTCGAGGGGGGGCGGATACAATGAGCAGTTCTTC.

The chain is built from TRBV12-3 or TRBV12-4 and TRBJ2-4, with TRBD1 identical over 9 bases. J gave up 9 bases and V 6 bases, and 9 bases lay outside the gene matches. The CDR3 extends over 14 amino acids. CDR3 region: CASRTGQGPSIQYF. The CDR3 DNA is TGTGCCAGCAGGACGGGACAGGGTCCAAGCATTCAGTACTTC.

The chain joins TRBV28 to TRBJ1-6; D remains unclear. In germline, CDR1 is MDHEN, CDR2 SYDVKM. CDR3 size: 17 residues. Trimming stripped 1 base from V and 0 bases from J, with 10 bases between. This CDR3 reads CASSLFVESSYNSPLHF. For the CDR3, the DNA is TGTGCCAGCAGTTTATTTGTGGAAAGCTCCTATAATTCACCCCTCCACTTT.

The gene calls are TRBV10-3 and TRBJ2-5; 10 nucleotides align to TRBD2. Germline loops: CDR1 ENHRY, CDR2 SYGVKD. The CDR3 has 13 amino acids. V trimming: 10 bases; J trimming: 2 bases; junction bases outside the gene matches: 4. CDR3 region: CATRTSGQETQYF. DNA of the CDR3: TGTGCCACCCGGACTAGCGGACAAGAGACCCAGTACTTC.

The sample holds a few counts of this clonotype. The chain carries TRBV28 and TRBJ2-1, with 14 bases matching TRBD2. V was pared by 5 bases and J by 9 bases, with 9 bases of the junction left unmatched. In germline, CDR1 is MDHEN, CDR2 SYDVKM. The CDR3 length is 16 residues. The CDR3 here is CASSRHGTSGSPEQFF. CDR3 sequence (DNA): TGTGCCAGCAGTCGACATGGGACTAGCGGGAGCCCTGAGCAGTTCTTC.